One and the same sample provided the 14 T cell receptor beta chains below, sequenced in a study of identical twins. TCRdb re-analysed the 5' RACE reads in MiXCR, keeping a single row per CDR3 protein. The sample has 1.5 million to 2 million distinct CDR3 sequences; about 30% are singletons. Sequences were obtained from cord blood. Every receptor here comes from a newborn girl in good health.

The chain's CDR3 is CASSTARRGNQPQHF. The CDR3 nucleotides read TGTGCCAGTAGTACCGCTCGACGGGGCAATCAGCCCCAGCATTTT. The chain joins TRBV19 to TRBJ1-5; the D is unclear. Per the germline V gene, CDR1 is LNHDA and CDR2 is SQIVND (reference sequence). The germline V and J ends were trimmed by 4 bases and 2 bases, with 12 bases remaining between them. The CDR3 is 15 amino acids.

Regarding this clonotype: A much bigger clone sits one base away, suggesting this may be a read error. V is TRBV29-1 and J is TRBJ2-1; 7 nucleotides align to TRBD1. Germline V gives CDR1 SQVTM, CDR2 ANQGSEA. CDR3 length: 14 amino acids. CDR3 protein: CSVGQGRSCNEQFF. Here the CDR3 DNA reads TGCAGCGTTGGACAGGGCCGTTCCTGCAATGAGCAGTTCTTC.

The V call is TRBV2, the J call TRBJ2-1; 7 bases line up with TRBD2. V dropped 8 bases and J dropped 2; count of bases not matched to a gene: 6. The CDR3 is made up of 14 amino acids. In germline, CDR1 is SNHLY, CDR2 FYNNEI. The CDR3 loop reads CASVGGSTYNEQFF. CDR3 sequence (DNA): TGTGCCAGCGTAGGCGGGAGCACCTACAATGAGCAGTTCTTC.

V is TRBV12-3 or TRBV12-4 and J is TRBJ2-4; no firm D call. The CDR3 loop spans 14 amino acids. V gave up 6 bases and J gave up 2 bases, with 11 bases separating them. The CDR3 DNA is TGTGCCAGCAGGATCGGCGTTTCCAAAAACATTCAGTACTTC. The encoded protein is CASRIGVSKNIQYF.

With regard to this clonotype: Given a much more abundant clone one base away, this may be a read error. The rearrangement uses TRBV4-2 and TRBJ2-7; D not resolved. Germline lookup yields CDR1 LGHNA and CDR2 YNFKEQ. The CDR3 runs to 18 residues. The V end lost 0 bases, the J end lost 0 bases, and 18 bases lay between the germline ends. The CDR3 DNA follows: TGTGCCAGCAGCCAAGATGCTCCGGGTGGGATCTTCTCCTACGAGCAGTACGTC. Translating gives CASSQDAPGGIFSYEQYV.

The sample holds many counts of this clonotype. This rearrangement joins TRBV2 to TRBJ2-1; D gene uncertain. Germline CDR1 is SNHLY and CDR2 is FYNNEI. The CDR3 is 16 amino acids. V was pared by 2 bases and J by 0 bases, with 11 bases between. This chain's CDR3 is CASSELLGSSYNEQFF. CDR3 bases: TGTGCCAGCAGTGAACTTTTAGGCAGCTCCTACAATGAGCAGTTCTTC.

The chain recombines TRBV9 with TRBJ2-7; tentatively, D is TRBD2 (5 bases). The last part of the DNA fits TRBJ2-5 better; the J call may be wrong. The germline V gene has CDR1 SGDLS and CDR2 YYNGEE. The CDR3 length is 14 residues. This chain's CDR3 is CASSPTSVGKTQYF. The CDR3 bases are TGTGCCAGCAGCCCTACTAGTGTTGGAAAGACCCAGTACTTC.

J is TRBJ1-2 and V is TRBV6-6, with D perhaps matching TRBD1 (6 bases). The V gene lost 6 bases and the J gene lost 0 bases, with 17 bases spanning the gap. The CDR3 length is 16 residues. Germline V gene lookup returns CDR1 MNHNY and CDR2 SVGAGI (reference sequence). CDR3 nucleotide sequence: TGTGCCAGCAGCCCGCTCCTGGGACACGCTAACTATGGCTACACCTTC. Translation gives CASSPLLGHANYGYTF.

The chain carries TRBV9 and TRBJ1-1; D might be TRBD1 (6 bases). CDR3 length: 18 residues. Germline-derived CDR1 and CDR2 are SGDLS and YYNGEE. Trimming stripped 3 bases from V and 0 bases from J, with 21 bases between. The CDR3 nucleotides read TGTGCCAGCAGCGCCGAAGCCCGGGGAGGGGGGGTGAACACTGAAGCTTTCTTT. Encoded protein: CASSAEARGGGVNTEAFF.

This clonotype was observed a few times. The chain combines TRBV5-1 with TRBJ2-7; a possible D gene is TRBD1 (5 bases). The CDR3 totals 16 residues. Germline values: CDR1 SGHRS, CDR2 YFSETQ. The V end lost 0 bases, the J end lost 5 bases, and 18 bases lay between the germline ends. CDR3 in DNA: TGCGCCAGCAGCTTGGGCGTAGGGGCGCGTGGGAACGAGCAGTACTTC. Translating it yields CASSLGVGARGNEQYF.

This clonotype was detected only once. The rearrangement links TRBV9 to TRBJ2-2; TRBD1 agrees at 7 bases. This CDR3 spans 17 amino acids. V shed 0 bases, J shed 3 bases, and the junction held 8 bases outside the gene matches. The germline V gene encodes CDR1 SGDLS and CDR2 YYNGEE. DNA of the CDR3: TGTGCCAGCAGCGTAGATCGTAGGGGGCAGGACACCGGGGAGCTGTTTTTT. This sequence encodes CASSVDRRGQDTGELFF.

In its sample, this clonotype was seen a few times. This chain joins TRBV5-8 and TRBJ1-2, with unresolved D. Germline V gene data show CDR1 as SGHTS and CDR2 as YDEGEE. The CDR3 extends over 14 amino acids. The V end was cut by 1 base, the J end by 4 bases, with 11 bases between. The DNA for the CDR3 is TGTGCCAGCAGCTTGAGATCGGTTCTCTATGGCTACACCTTC. Protein product: CASSLRSVLYGYTF.

V gene TRBV6-1 combines with J gene TRBJ1-1; D is ambiguous. Deletions cut 2 bases from V and 9 bases from J, with 16 bases between. Germline V CDR1 and CDR2: MNHNS, SASEGT. The CDR3 has 14 amino acids. The DNA for the CDR3 is TGTGCCAGCAGTGAATCCTGGGGAAGCTGGCAAGCTTTCTTT. Translation: CASSESWGSWQAFF.

The chain is built from TRBV7-8 and TRBJ1-1; 7 bases align to TRBD1. CDR3 length: 12 amino acids. CDR1 is SGHVS, CDR2 FQNEAQ, per germline. With V trimmed by 3 bases and J by 11 bases, 6 bases remained unmatched. The CDR3 here is CASSFTGVEAFF. The CDR3 coding sequence is TGTGCCAGCAGCTTCACAGGGGTTGAGGCTTTCTTT.